This T cell receptor (beta chain) stems from a study of CD8+ T cells in alopecia areata. Following RNA extraction, reverse transcription yielded cDNA that acted as the sequencing template. Sequencing was performed with immunoSEQ multiplex PCR; in TCRdb, only in-frame clones are kept and a portion is missing. The sample lists some 130,000 clones, 45% to 50% occurring once. This clone was found a few times. V was shortened by 4 bases and J by 0 bases, with 10 bases between the two germline ends. Per germline, CDR1 SGHKS and CDR2 YYEKEE (reference sequence). The CDR3 is made up of 14 amino acids. This chain uses TRBV5-5 with TRBJ1-2, with unresolved D. The material was CD8+ T cells sorted from blood, obtained at week 0. The receptor was isolated from a human donor with alopecia areata. The CDR3 DNA is TGTGCCAGCAGCCCCCTTAGGGCTAACTATGGCTACACCTTC. Encoded protein: CASSPLRANYGYTF.